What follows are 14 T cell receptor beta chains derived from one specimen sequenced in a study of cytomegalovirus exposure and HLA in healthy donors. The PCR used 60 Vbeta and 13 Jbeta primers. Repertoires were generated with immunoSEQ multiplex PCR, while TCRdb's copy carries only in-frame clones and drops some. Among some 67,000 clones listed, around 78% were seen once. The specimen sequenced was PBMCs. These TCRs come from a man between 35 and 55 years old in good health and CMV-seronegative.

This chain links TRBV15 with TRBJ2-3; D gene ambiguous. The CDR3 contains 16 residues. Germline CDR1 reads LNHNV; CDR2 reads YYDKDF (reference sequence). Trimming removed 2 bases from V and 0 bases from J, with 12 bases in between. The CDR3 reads CATSRKSGASTDTQYF. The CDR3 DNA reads TGTGCCACCAGCAGAAAATCCGGTGCTAGCACAGATACGCAGTATTTT.

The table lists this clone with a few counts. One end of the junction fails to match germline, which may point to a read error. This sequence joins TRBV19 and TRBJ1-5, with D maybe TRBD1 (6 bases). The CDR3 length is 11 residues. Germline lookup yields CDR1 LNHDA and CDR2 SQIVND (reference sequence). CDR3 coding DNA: TGTGCCAGTAGTAGCGGACAGCGCCAGCATTTT. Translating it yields CASSSGQRQHF.

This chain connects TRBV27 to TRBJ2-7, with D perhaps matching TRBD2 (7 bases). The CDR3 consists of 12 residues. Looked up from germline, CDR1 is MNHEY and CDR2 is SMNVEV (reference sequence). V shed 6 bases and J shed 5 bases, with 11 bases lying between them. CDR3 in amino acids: CASSEGGHEQYF. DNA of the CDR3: TGTGCCAGCAGCGAGGGGGGGCACGAGCAGTACTTC.

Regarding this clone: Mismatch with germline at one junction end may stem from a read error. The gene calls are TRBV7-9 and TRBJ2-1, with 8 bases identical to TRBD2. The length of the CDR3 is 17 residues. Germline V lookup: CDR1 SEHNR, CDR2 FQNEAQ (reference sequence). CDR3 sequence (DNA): TGTTCCAGCAGCTTACCCCGCGGGGGGTCGAATATAAATGAGCAGTTCTTC. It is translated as CSSSLPRGGSNINEQFF.

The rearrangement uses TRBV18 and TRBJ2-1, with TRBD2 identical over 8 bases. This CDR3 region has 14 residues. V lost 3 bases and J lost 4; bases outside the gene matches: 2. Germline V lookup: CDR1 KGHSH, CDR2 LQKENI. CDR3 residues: CASSPQRGYNEQFF. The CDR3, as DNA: TGTGCCAGCTCACCCCAGCGGGGGTACAATGAGCAGTTCTTC.

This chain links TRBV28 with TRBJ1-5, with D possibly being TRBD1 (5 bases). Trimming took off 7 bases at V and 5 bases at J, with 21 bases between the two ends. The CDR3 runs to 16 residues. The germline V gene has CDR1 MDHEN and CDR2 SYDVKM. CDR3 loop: CASTVGGGAFYQPQHF. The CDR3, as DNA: TGTGCCAGCACCGTGGGAGGAGGGGCCTTTTATCAGCCCCAGCATTTT.

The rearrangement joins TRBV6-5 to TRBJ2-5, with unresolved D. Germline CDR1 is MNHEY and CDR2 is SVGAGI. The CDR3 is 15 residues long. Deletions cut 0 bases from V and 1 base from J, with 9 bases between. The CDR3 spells CASSYSKVVQETQYF. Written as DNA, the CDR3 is TGTGCCAGCAGTTACTCGAAAGTAGTCCAAGAGACCCAGTACTTC.

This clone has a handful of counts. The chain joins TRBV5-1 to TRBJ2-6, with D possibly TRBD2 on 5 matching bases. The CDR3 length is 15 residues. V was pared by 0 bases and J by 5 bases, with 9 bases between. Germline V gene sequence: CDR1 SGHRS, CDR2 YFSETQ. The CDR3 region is CASSLEDSWANVLTF. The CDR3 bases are TGCGCCAGCAGCTTGGAGGACTCCTGGGCCAACGTCCTGACTTTC.

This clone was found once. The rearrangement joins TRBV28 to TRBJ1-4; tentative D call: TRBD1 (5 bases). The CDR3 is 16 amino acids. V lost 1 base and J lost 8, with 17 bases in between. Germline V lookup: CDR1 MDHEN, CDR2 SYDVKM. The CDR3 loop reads CASSLSRQGTREKLFF. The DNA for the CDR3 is TGTGCCAGCAGTTTATCACGTCAGGGTACGAGGGAAAAACTGTTTTTT.

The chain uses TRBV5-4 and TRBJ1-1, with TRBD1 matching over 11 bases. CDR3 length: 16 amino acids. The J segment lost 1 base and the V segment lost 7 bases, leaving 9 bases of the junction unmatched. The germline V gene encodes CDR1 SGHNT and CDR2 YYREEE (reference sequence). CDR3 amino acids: CASFSGQGATNTEAFF. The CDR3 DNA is TGTGCCAGCTTCTCCGGACAGGGGGCTACGAACACTGAAGCTTTCTTT.

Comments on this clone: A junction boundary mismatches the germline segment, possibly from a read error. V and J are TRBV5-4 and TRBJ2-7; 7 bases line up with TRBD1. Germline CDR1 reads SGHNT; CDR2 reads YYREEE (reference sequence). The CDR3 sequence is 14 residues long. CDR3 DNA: TGTGCCGGCAGTTCTCGACAGGGTCCCGGCGAGCAGTACTTC. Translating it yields CAGSSRQGPGEQYF.

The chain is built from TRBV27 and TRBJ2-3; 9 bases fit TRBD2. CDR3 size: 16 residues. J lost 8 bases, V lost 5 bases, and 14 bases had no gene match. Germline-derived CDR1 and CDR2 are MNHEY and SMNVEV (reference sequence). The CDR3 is CASSQSSSGVGGTQYF. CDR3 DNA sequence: TGTGCCAGCAGTCAATCATCTAGCGGGGTCGGGGGTACGCAGTATTTT.

The CDR3 sequence is CASSPRVTGTLNTIYF. The CDR3 nucleotides are TGTGCCAGCTCACCACGTGTAACAGGGACGCTGAACACCATATATTTT. This sequence joins TRBV18 and TRBJ1-3, with D possibly matching TRBD1 (6 bases). The CDR3 spans 16 residues. Trimming cost V 1 base and J 7 bases, with 17 bases left between them. From germline, CDR1 is KGHSH and CDR2 LQKENI.

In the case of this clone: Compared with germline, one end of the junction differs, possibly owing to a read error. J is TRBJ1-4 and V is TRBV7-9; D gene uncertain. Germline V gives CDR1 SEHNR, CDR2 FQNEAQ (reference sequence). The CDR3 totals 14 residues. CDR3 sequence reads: CSSGPIMGHEKLFF. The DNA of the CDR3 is TGTTCCAGCGGCCCAATAATGGGCCACGAAAAACTGTTTTTT.